This T cell receptor beta chain was found in a study of tumor-infiltrating lymphocytes in primary liver carcinoma. Study at large: Maximum tumor diameters ranged from about 4.2 to 11 cm, stage T1-T3 N0M0. Study outcomes and limitations: Only about 8-24% of top clones spanned all five tumor regions.

This clonotype was recorded many times. Its specificity is not known. Starting material of about 480 ng total RNA yielded TCR beta cDNA via a constant-region primer. ARM-PCR was slightly modified, and three nested multiplex PCR rounds with it gave rise to the TCR beta libraries. From the multiplex PCR reads, TCRdb called clonotypes with MiXCR, one entry per CDR3 protein. The sample gives 95,000 to 150,000 distinct CDR3 sequences, 64% of which show up once; around 8.2% is in the top ten. The source material, about 18-33 mg of unsorted bulk tissue, was used to co-extract RNA and DNA. The patients had histopathologically diagnosed primary liver carcinoma, and their disease was treated by surgical resection. Over 85% of the cells were viable tumor cells in every tumor sample. The sequencing sample was made of liver tumor tissue from sampling region 3. Noted subset: tumor region T3, left-lateral pole. The source is a woman aged 60-70 years with primary liver carcinoma and hepatitis B virus infection.

CDR3 protein: CASSRVGTEAFF. DNA for the CDR3: TGTGCCAGCAGCCGGGTGGGGACTGAAGCTTTCTTT. The rearrangement joins TRBV7-8 to TRBJ1-1; D remains ambiguous. This CDR3 has 12 residues. The germline V gene encodes CDR1 SGHVS and CDR2 FQNEAQ. The ends were cut back, 5 bases at V and 5 bases at J, with 9 bases in the middle.